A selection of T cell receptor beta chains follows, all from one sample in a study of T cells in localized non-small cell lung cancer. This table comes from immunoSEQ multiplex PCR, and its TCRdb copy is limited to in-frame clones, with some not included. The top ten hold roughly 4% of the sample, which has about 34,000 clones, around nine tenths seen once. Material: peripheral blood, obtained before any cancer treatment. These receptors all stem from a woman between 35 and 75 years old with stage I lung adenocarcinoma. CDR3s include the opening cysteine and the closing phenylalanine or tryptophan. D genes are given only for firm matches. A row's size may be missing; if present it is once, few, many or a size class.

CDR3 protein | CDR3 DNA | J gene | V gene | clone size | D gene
CASSLEGLGYTF | TGTGCCAGCAGCTTAGAAGGGTTAGGCTACACCTTC | TRBJ1-2 | TRBV7-2 | - | -
CASSQANDRKETQYF | TGTGCCAGCAGCCAGGCCAATGACAGAAAAGAGACCCAGTACTTC | TRBJ2-5 | TRBV14 | - | -
CASSQDPLGQGSDGYTF | TGCGCCAGCAGCCAAGATCCCCTCGGACAGGGCTCAGATGGCTACACCTTC | TRBJ1-2 | TRBV4-3 | - | TRBD1
CASRRGADEKLFF | TGTGCCAGCAGGCGAGGGGCCGATGAAAAACTGTTTTTT | TRBJ1-4 | TRBV7-9 | - | -
CASSPPPGRETQYF | TGTGCCAGCTCACCACCCCCCGGTAGAGAGACCCAGTACTTC | TRBJ2-5 | TRBV18 | - | -
CASSYYSSSYEQYF | TGTGCCAGCAGTTACTATTCCAGTTCCTACGAGCAGTACTTC | TRBJ2-7 | TRBV6-5 | once | -
CASSPGRNTGELFF | TGCGCCAGCAGTCCGGGCCGAAACACCGGGGAGCTGTTTTTT | TRBJ2-2 | TRBV10-1 | - | -
CASSSGSDTQYF | TGTGCCAGCAGCTCCGGCTCCGATACGCAGTATTTT | TRBJ2-3 | TRBV7-2 | - | -
CASSQASENYGYTF | TGCGCCAGCAGCCAAGCATCAGAGAACTATGGCTACACCTTC | TRBJ1-2 | TRBV4-1 | - | -
CASSWGSVYEQYF | TGTGCCAGCAGCTGGGGAAGCGTCTACGAGCAGTACTTC | TRBJ2-7 | TRBV7-8 | - | -
CASSLDPAGSADTQYF | TGTGCCAGCAGCTTAGATCCGGCTGGAAGTGCGGATACGCAGTATTTT | TRBJ2-3 | TRBV11-3 | - | -
CASARDRGNTEAFF | TGTGCCAGTGCCCGGGACAGGGGGAACACTGAAGCTTTCTTT | TRBJ1-1 | TRBV19 | - | TRBD1
CASSQVQGLAGQDTQYF | TGTGCCAGCAGCCAAGTTCAGGGACTAGCGGGCCAAGATACGCAGTATTTT | TRBJ2-3 | TRBV4-2 | - | TRBD2
CASSLQQDQPQHF | TGTGCCAGCAGCTTACAGCAGGATCAGCCCCAGCATTTT | TRBJ1-5 | TRBV11-2 | few | -
CASSPPVTGTGELFF | TGTGCCAGCTCACCACCGGTGACAGGGACCGGGGAGCTGTTTTTT | TRBJ2-2 | TRBV18 | - | TRBD1
CASSPLGGANQPQHF | TGTGCCAGCTCACCACTAGGGGGGGCTAATCAGCCCCAGCATTTT | TRBJ1-5 | TRBV18 | - | -
CASSLLTVGRHEQYF | TGTGCCAGCAGCTTATTGACGGTGGGGAGGCACGAGCAGTACTTC | TRBJ2-7 | TRBV7-2 | - | -
CASSQEGGQGVFNEQFF | TGCGCCAGCAGCCAAGAAGGGGGACAGGGGGTTTTCAATGAGCAGTTCTTC | TRBJ2-1 | TRBV4-3 | - | TRBD1
CASSVGKTGELFF | TGTGCCAGCAGTGTGGGCAAAACCGGGGAGCTGTTTTTT | TRBJ2-2 | TRBV2 | - | -
CASSYYRDKVNTEAFF | TGTGCCAGCAGTTACTACCGAGACAAGGTAAACACTGAAGCTTTCTTT | TRBJ1-1 | TRBV6-5 | - | -
CASSLGQMNTEAFF | TGTGCCAGCAGCTTGGGGCAGATGAACACTGAAGCTTTCTTT | TRBJ1-1 | TRBV5-8 | - | -
CASSSWDRENTEAFF | TGTGCCAGCAGTAGCTGGGACAGGGAGAACACTGAAGCTTTCTTT | TRBJ1-1 | TRBV25-1 | - | TRBD1
CASSKFRDRGQPQHF | TGTGCCAGTAGTAAGTTCCGGGACAGGGGTCAGCCCCAGCATTTT | TRBJ1-5 | TRBV19 | - | TRBD1
CASGFDGDNSPLHF | TGTGCTAGTGGTTTTGACGGAGACAATTCACCCCTCCACTTT | TRBJ1-6 | TRBV12-5 | few | -
CASSSTRDGESSYEQYF | TGTGCCAGCAGCTCAACGAGGGACGGTGAGAGCTCCTACGAGCAGTACTTC | TRBJ2-7 | TRBV13 | - | -
CASSFTAGEYEQYF | TGTGCCAGCAGCTTTACAGCTGGGGAATACGAGCAGTACTTC | TRBJ2-7 | TRBV11-3 | - | -
CASSEAGTPNSPLHF | TGTGCCAGCAGTGAAGCGGGGACGCCTAATTCACCCCTCCACTTT | TRBJ1-6 | TRBV2 | few | -
CASSYYGEQFF | TGTGCCAGCAGTTATTACGGTGAGCAGTTCTTC | TRBJ2-1 | TRBV6-4 | few | -
CASRITSGGTSYNEQFF | TGTGCCAGTAGGATAACTAGCGGGGGGACCTCCTACAATGAGCAGTTCTTC | TRBJ2-1 | TRBV19 | - | TRBD2
CASSGTQGTDTQYF | TGTGCCAGCAGTGGGACACAAGGCACAGATACGCAGTATTTT | TRBJ2-3 | TRBV2 | - | -
CASSLGSAAYNEQFF | TGTGCCAGCAGCTTAGGGTCGGCAGCCTACAATGAGCAGTTCTTC | TRBJ2-1 | TRBV7-8 | - | -
CASTPSGTGVGYTF | TGTGCCAGCACCCCCAGTGGAACAGGGGTTGGCTACACCTTC | TRBJ1-2 | TRBV6-6 | - | TRBD1
CATTPGHSRAYNEQFF | TGTGCCACCACCCCGGGACACTCCCGAGCCTACAATGAGCAGTTCTTC | TRBJ2-1 | TRBV15 | - | -
CASSLSSTNEKLFF | TGTGCCAGCAGTTTAAGTTCAACTAATGAAAAACTGTTTTTT | TRBJ1-4 | TRBV27 | - | -
CASTQDREVRANVLTF | TGTGCCAGCACCCAGGACAGGGAGGTTCGGGCCAACGTCCTGACTTTC | TRBJ2-6 | TRBV21-1 | - | -
CASSQVSGTGGWSPLHF | TGCGCCAGCAGCCAAGTCTCTGGGACAGGGGGTTGGTCACCCCTCCACTTT | TRBJ1-6 | TRBV4-3 | - | TRBD1